A selection of T cell receptor beta chains follows, all from one sample in a study of blood T cell repertoires in COVID-19. The table came from immunoSEQ multiplex PCR; TCRdb's copy has only in-frame clones and leaves some out. Here the sample spans some 200,000 clones, 84% being singletons. The sample was peripheral blood. The receptor set was obtained from a woman in her 70s with COVID-19, enrolled during active disease. The conserved cysteine and the conserved F or W are not part of the CDR3 here.

TRBV28	ASSLAYSGNTIY
TRBV12-3/TRBV12-4	ASSFPGGETQY
TRBV6-6	ASSYFTGGGYT
TRBV28	ASRGTSGRAGNEQF
TRBV18	ASSPLGDRIYGYT
TRBV16	ASSQGTGGKNIQY
TRBV7-2	ASSLVGQGGVLT
TRBV25-1	ASSDGGLEAF
TRBV9	ASSFEGDTEAF
TRBV12-3/TRBV12-4	ASSPLLIREQF
TRBV27	ASRTGDSKPGELF
TRBV10-3	AISDGTVGTQY
TRBV27	ASSPGLAANEQF
TRBV28	ASTSGGDTQY
TRBV6-1	ASSKTGTGGGEQF
TRBV27	ASRRQGGNEQF
TRBV4-1	ASSQDRVWSGRPTDTQY
TRBV3-1/TRBV3-2	ASSRTFTYEQY
TRBV5-5	ASSLRSPEAEQY
TRBV5-1	ASSPTPLSTGELF
TRBV29-1	SVEGADGYT
TRBV5-1	ASSSSGPDTQY
TRBV5-4	ASSHTDTQY
TRBV18	ASSPKDRGFEDIQY
TRBV5-1	ASSPQLFTTRTREQF
TRBV18	ASSLGMNTEAF
TRBV7-8	ASSPGTGATNEKLF
TRBV6-5	ASRPPDRGLSEQY
TRBV28	ASSSPPAGKETQY
TRBV2	ASSLQGRTEAF
TRBV13	ASSFPGQSPLH
TRBV5-1	ASSLESGARRHEQF
TRBV27	ASSLGYSTEAF
TRBV11-1	ASSLKRTYNEQF
TRBV19	ASSPSSASWTGELF
TRBV15	ATSRLTGENSPLH
TRBV5-5	ASSLRGREKLF
TRBV19	ASSMPSGGAETQY
TRBV5-4	ASSLYLYRGGGYT
TRBV28	ASNQGAHTEAF
TRBV20-1	SADRVNEQF
TRBV19	ASSMEGLGYGYT
TRBV7-8	ASSSLESETQY
TRBV14	ASSQTQGLGLF
TRBV6-5	ASSDRGWNYGYT
TRBV6-5	ASSLGQTSYEQY
TRBV6-2/TRBV6-3	ASSWNRETEAF
TRBV3-1/TRBV3-2	ASSQWGPVDTQY
TRBV6-2/TRBV6-3	ASSYSNLPPDTGELF
TRBV10-3	AIRDRDHSPLH
TRBV4-2	ASSRGQGYQETQY
TRBV29-1	SVEGQAPQVAEAF
TRBV28	ASSLGVKDEKLF
TRBV7-2	ASSLGSGGQPQH
TRBV12-3/TRBV12-4	ASSRGQGYGYT
TRBV5-1	ASSGGLVDNEQF
TRBV30	AWERTSGKNPYYEQY
TRBV10-3	AISDGRGSYNEQF
TRBV5-1	ASSPRLAGVTDTQY